These T cell receptor beta chains were read from a single sample in a study of T cell responses to AZD1222 COVID-19 vaccine. Profiled with immunoSEQ multiplex PCR; TCRdb holds only in-frame clones, not every one. The sample yields some 130,000 clones, over 65% seen once. The sample in question was peripheral blood, obtained on day 0 of AZD1222 vaccination. The receptors were sampled from an adult in good health. CDR3s leave out the opening cysteine and the closing phenylalanine or tryptophan. The D gene is left open where the match is weak.

d_call	j_call	v_call	cdr3_aa
TRBD1	TRBJ2-7	TRBV5-1	ASSPGTAYEQY
-	TRBJ2-7	TRBV7-9	ASSLPSSSSYEQY
-	TRBJ1-2	TRBV30	AWSQLGGPYGYT
-	TRBJ1-2	TRBV7-9	ASNPALLTNYGYT
-	TRBJ1-1	TRBV2	ASTLRAGGTEAF
TRBD2	TRBJ2-7	TRBV29-1	SAIGAGGSYEQY
-	TRBJ2-2	TRBV11-2	ASSLAGNTGELF
-	TRBJ2-7	TRBV15	ATSRDRTGEQY
-	TRBJ1-2	TRBV28	ASSLGIGYT
TRBD1	TRBJ2-5	TRBV5-1	ASSLASGQGGWETQY
TRBD1	TRBJ1-5	TRBV19	ASSIGSGQGVYNQPQH
-	TRBJ1-1	TRBV5-1	ASTPGAGGLEAF
-	TRBJ1-5	TRBV24-1	ATSASGGGQPQH